This T cell receptor (beta chain) was captured in a study of T cell responses to AZD1222 COVID-19 vaccine. The CDR3 loop spans 15 amino acids. V was pared by 7 bases and J by 2 bases, with 15 bases between. CDR1 is LNHDA, CDR2 SQIVND, per germline (reference sequence). Sequencing used immunoSEQ multiplex PCR; TCRdb keeps in-frame clones, though not all of them. Of 130,000 to 150,000 clones listed, about 89% are singletons. The chain combines TRBV19 with TRBJ1-5; D is possibly TRBD1 (5 bases). Sequenced here: peripheral blood, sampled on day 0 of MenACWY control vaccination. The receptor was isolated from an adult in good health. DNA for the CDR3: TGTGCCAGTATCTCTCTAGAGACAGGCAATCAGCCCCAGCATTTT. Protein sequence: CASISLETGNQPQHF. Together with reference TRBV19 and TRBJ1-5, the CDR3 gives the full variable domain: DGGITQSPKYLFRKEGQNVTLSCEQNLNHDAMYWYRQDPGQGLRLIYYSQIVNDFQKGDIAEGYSVSREKKESFPLTVTSAQKNPTAFYLCASISLETGNQPQHFGDGTRLSIL.